This passage covers 29 T cell receptor beta chains from one sample sequenced in a study of cytomegalovirus exposure and HLA in healthy donors. In the PCR, 60 Vbeta and 13 Jbeta primers were used. Generated by immunoSEQ multiplex PCR, the TCRdb table keeps only in-frame clones and is missing some. The sample includes over 150,000 clones, over 70% of them seen just once. The sample consisted of PBMCs. Every receptor here comes from a woman aged 45-65 years in good health and CMV-seropositive.

This clone showed up just once. This chain links TRBV2 with TRBJ2-1; 11 bases are shared with TRBD2. CDR1 and CDR2 from the germline V gene are SNHLY and FYNNEI. The CDR3 is 15 residues long. The trim removed 6 bases at V and 2 bases at J, leaving 3 bases unmatched. CDR3 DNA sequence: TGTGCCAGCAGCGTACTAGCGGGAGCCTACAATGAGCAGTTCTTC. Its protein is CASSVLAGAYNEQFF.

J is TRBJ2-5 and V is TRBV5-4; TRBD2 agrees at 9 bases. With 0 bases clipped from V and 5 bases from J, the junction kept 8 bases outside the gene matches. Germline V gives CDR1 SGHNT, CDR2 YYREEE (reference sequence). CDR3 length: 16 amino acids. CDR3: CASSLEAGGGVETQYF. In DNA form, the CDR3 reads TGTGCCAGCAGCTTGGAGGCGGGAGGGGGCGTTGAGACCCAGTACTTC.

The rearrangement joins TRBV19 to TRBJ1-3, with TRBD1 identical over 9 bases. The germline gives CDR1 LNHDA, CDR2 SQIVND (reference sequence). CDR3 size: 15 residues. J was trimmed by 0 bases and V by 6 bases; bases with no gene match: 3. The chain's CDR3 is CASSADRGSGNTIYF. The DNA of the CDR3 is TGTGCCAGTAGCGCGGACAGGGGCTCTGGAAACACCATATATTTT.

J is TRBJ1-6 and V is TRBV7-6; D is uncertain. Per germline, CDR1 SGHVS and CDR2 FNYEAQ. The CDR3 loop spans 15 amino acids. The germline V and J ends were trimmed by 5 bases and 2 bases, with 10 bases remaining between them. CDR3: CASSPRVTYNSPLHF. Here the CDR3 DNA reads TGTGCCAGCAGCCCCCGGGTGACCTATAATTCACCCCTCCACTTT.

The chain combines TRBV29-1 with TRBJ1-2, with 9 bases matching TRBD1. Germline CDR1 reads SQVTM; CDR2 reads ANQGSEA. Germline trimming cut 6 bases from V and 4 bases from J; bases unmatched to any gene: 3. The CDR3 sequence is 12 residues long. CDR3 region: CSVGTGSYGYTF. As DNA, the CDR3 is TGCAGCGTCGGGACAGGGTCCTATGGCTACACCTTC.

A single count supports this clone. Other nucleotide sequences from this sample produce the same CDR3. The chain employs TRBV18 and TRBJ1-2, with D possibly TRBD1 on 6 matching bases. The V and J ends lost 9 bases and 3 bases respectively, with 17 bases between them. The CDR3 length is 14 residues. The V gene's germline CDR1 is KGHSH and CDR2 LQKENI. CDR3 region: CASSTGLVDYGYTF. The CDR3 DNA follows: TGTGCCAGTTCCACAGGGTTGGTCGACTATGGCTACACCTTC.

Points on this clone: Other DNA sequences in this specimen translate into the identical CDR3. The V call is TRBV27, the J call TRBJ1-1; unclear D gene. This CDR3 spans 13 amino acids. The germline V gene encodes CDR1 MNHEY and CDR2 SMNVEV (reference sequence). The V gene lost 6 bases and the J gene lost 5 bases, with 13 bases spanning the gap. The CDR3 spells CASSLSTGTEAFF. CDR3 DNA sequence: TGTGCCAGCAGCCTCTCCACGGGAACTGAAGCTTTCTTT.

The count of this clone is one. The V call is TRBV30, the J call TRBJ1-1; the D is unclear. With 0 bases removed from V and 2 bases from J, the gap between germline ends came to 7 bases. From germline, CDR1 is GTSNPN and CDR2 SVGIG (reference sequence). The length of the CDR3 is 13 residues. The CDR3 here is CAWSVTTNTEAFF. CDR3 DNA sequence: TGTGCCTGGAGTGTGACAACCAACACTGAAGCTTTCTTT.

The V and J genes are TRBV6-1 and TRBJ2-1, with 8 positions matching TRBD2. V shed 2 bases and J 2 bases; nucleotides not matched to a gene: 5. The CDR3 runs 16 residues. Germline V gene lookup returns CDR1 MNHNS and CDR2 SASEGT. CDR3 in amino acids: CASSEIGGGPYNEQFF. CDR3 sequence (DNA): TGTGCCAGCAGTGAAATCGGGGGGGGGCCCTACAATGAGCAGTTCTTC.

DNA for the CDR3: TGTGCCAGCAGTTTATCGGATGGCGGAGATGAAAAACTGTTTTTT. It yields the protein CASSLSDGGDEKLFF. The chain couples TRBV27 to TRBJ1-4, with D uncertain. This CDR3 spans 15 amino acids. From germline, CDR1 is MNHEY and CDR2 SMNVEV (reference sequence). The ends were cut back, 0 bases at V and 6 bases at J, with 11 bases in the middle.

This sequence joins TRBV18 and TRBJ1-4; the D is unclear. CDR3 length equals 14 residues. Trimming pared 3 bases from V and 0 bases from J, leaving 5 bases between. CDR1 is KGHSH, CDR2 LQKENI, per germline. The DNA for the CDR3 is TGTGCCAGCTCACCGGCCGCAACTAATGAAAAACTGTTTTTT. This encodes CASSPAATNEKLFF.

This chain joins TRBV7-9 and TRBJ2-6; 7 bases agree with TRBD1. This CDR3 has 19 amino acids. After removal of 4 bases from V and 0 bases from J, the junction contained 12 bases not matched to a gene. Germline assignment: CDR1 SEHNR and CDR2 FQNEAQ (reference sequence). The CDR3, as DNA: TGTGCCAGCAGCTCTGCTACCGGGACAGCCCTCTCTGGGGCCAACGTCCTGACTTTC. Translating gives CASSSATGTALSGANVLTF. Together with reference TRBV7-9 and TRBJ2-6, the CDR3 gives the full variable domain: DTGVSQNPRHKITKRGQNVTFRCDPISEHNRLYWYRQTLGQGPEFLTYFQNEAQLEKSRLLSDRFSAERPKGSFSTLEIQRTEQGDSAMYLCASSSATGTALSGANVLTFGAGSRLTVL.

As for this clone: Within the sample, other DNA sequences also encode this same CDR3. The chain has TRBV6-6 and TRBJ2-7; tentatively, D is TRBD2 (6 bases). Trimming cost V 6 bases and J 7 bases, with 13 bases left between them. The CDR3 is made up of 12 amino acids. CDR1 and CDR2 (germline): MNHNY, SVGAGI (reference sequence). CDR3 protein: CASSWTGDEQYF. Written as DNA, the CDR3 is TGTGCCAGCAGCTGGACGGGAGATGAGCAGTACTTC.

The J gene is TRBJ2-2, the V gene TRBV11-3, with D maybe TRBD2 (6 bases). CDR3 length equals 19 residues. V was cut by 5 bases and J by 5 bases, with 27 bases left in between. Per germline, CDR1 SGHNT and CDR2 YENEEA. In DNA, the CDR3 is TGTGCCAGCAGCCCAGGGAGGTTAGAGACCAACTCTAGGACCGGGGAGCTGTTTTTT. Protein product: CASSPGRLETNSRTGELFF.

The V and J genes are TRBV7-9 and TRBJ1-2; D call uncertain. Trimming stripped 5 bases from V and 3 bases from J, with 13 bases between. The length of the CDR3 is 14 residues. Germline V CDR1 and CDR2: SEHNR, FQNEAQ (reference sequence). The DNA of the CDR3 is TGTGCCAGCAGCCCTAGCAATAGATACTATGGCTACACCTTC. Protein sequence: CASSPSNRYYGYTF.

This clone has only a few counts. The chain joins TRBV18 to TRBJ2-7, with 9 bases lining up with TRBD1. The V gene end was trimmed by 3 bases and the J gene end by 5 bases; junction bases not matched to a gene: 2. Germline V gene sequence: CDR1 KGHSH, CDR2 LQKENI. This CDR3 contains 13 residues. The CDR3 protein is CASSPGQGDEQYF. Here the CDR3 DNA reads TGTGCCAGCTCACCGGGACAGGGCGACGAGCAGTACTTC. The variable domain in full, with the rest retrieved from reference TRBV18 and TRBJ2-7, is NAGVMQNPRHLVRRRGQEARLRCSPMKGHSHVYWYRQLPEEGLKFMVYLQKENIIDESGMPKERFSAEFPKEGPSILRIQQVVRGDSAAYFCASSPGQGDEQYFGPGTRLTVT.

The genes are TRBV5-1 and TRBJ1-1; a possible D gene is TRBD1 (5 bases). Germline CDR1 and CDR2: SGHRS and YFSETQ. The CDR3 consists of 13 residues. Trimming took 0 bases from V and 5 from J, leaving 8 bases between them. This CDR3 reads CASSLAQGTEAFF. CDR3 nucleotides: TGCGCCAGCAGCTTGGCTCAGGGAACTGAAGCTTTCTTT.

This chain joins TRBV5-6 and TRBJ2-3; 11 bases are shared with TRBD2. Germline-derived CDR1 and CDR2 are SGHDT and YYEEEE. J was trimmed by 3 bases and V by 3 bases; bases with no gene match: 6. The CDR3 consists of 16 residues. CDR3 amino acids: CASSSLSGRGTDTQYF. The CDR3 DNA follows: TGTGCCAGCAGCTCCCTTAGCGGGAGGGGAACAGATACGCAGTATTTT.

CDR3 sequence (DNA): TGTGCCAGCAGTCCCGGGACAGGGGGGTATGATTCACCCCTCCACTTT. Encoded protein: CASSPGTGGYDSPLHF. This chain connects TRBV27 to TRBJ1-6; 11 bases match TRBD1. Losses at the gene ends were 5 bases for V and 8 bases for J; bases not matched to a gene: 8. There are 16 residues in the CDR3. From germline, CDR1 is MNHEY and CDR2 SMNVEV (reference sequence).

This rearrangement joins TRBV5-5 to TRBJ2-5; the match to TRBD1 covers 7 bases. The CDR3 covers 15 residues. V shed 3 bases, J shed 2 bases, and the junction held 7 bases outside the gene matches. Looked up from germline, CDR1 is SGHKS and CDR2 is YYEKEE (reference sequence). The CDR3 DNA reads TGTGCCAGCAGCTCGCACAGGGGTGAGCAAGAGACCCAGTACTTC. Translating it yields CASSSHRGEQETQYF.

The rearrangement joins TRBV11-2 to TRBJ2-1, with 7 bases aligning to TRBD1. The V gene end was trimmed by 5 bases and the J gene end by 1 base; junction bases not matched to a gene: 2. This CDR3 is 14 amino acids long. Germline values: CDR1 SGHAT, CDR2 FQNNGV. Here the CDR3 reads CASSRDSSYNEQFF. CDR3 nucleotides: TGTGCCAGCAGCCGGGACAGTTCCTACAATGAGCAGTTCTTC.

The rearrangement links TRBV7-2 to TRBJ1-1; 7 bases are shared with TRBD1. Germline V lookup: CDR1 SGHTA, CDR2 FQGNSA. The CDR3 contains 15 residues. V lost 3 bases, J lost 0 bases, and 4 bases stayed unmatched. The CDR3: CASSFRRGMNTEAFF. The CDR3 DNA is TGTGCCAGCAGCTTCCGCAGGGGGATGAACACTGAAGCTTTCTTT.

V usage is TRBV29-1 and J usage is TRBJ1-2; 8 positions match TRBD1. CDR1 and CDR2 (germline): SQVTM, ANQGSEA. With 3 bases clipped from V and 8 bases from J, the junction kept 11 bases outside the gene matches. CDR3 size: 14 residues. In nucleotides, the CDR3 is TGCAGCGTTGAGACCTTGACAGGGGTGCGAGGCTACACCTTC. Its protein product is CSVETLTGVRGYTF.

The chain couples TRBV5-1 to TRBJ2-1; TRBD2 matches at 8 bases. Germline V lookup: CDR1 SGHRS, CDR2 YFSETQ. The CDR3 is 17 amino acids. V dropped 4 bases and J dropped 7; count of bases not matched to a gene: 16. The CDR3 region is CASSAPLSSGRWNEQFF. CDR3 DNA sequence: TGCGCCAGCAGCGCACCCTTGTCCAGCGGGAGATGGAATGAGCAGTTCTTC.

The CDR3 DNA reads as TGTGCCAGCAGGAACAGGGGAACTGAAGCTTTCTTT. It translates to CASRNRGTEAFF. The J gene is TRBJ1-1, the V gene TRBV2, with TRBD1 matching 7 bases. V lost 6 bases and J lost 5; bases outside the gene matches: 3. This CDR3 contains 12 residues. In germline, CDR1 is SNHLY, CDR2 FYNNEI.

V gene TRBV11-3 combines with J gene TRBJ2-1; 10 bases match TRBD2. J gave up 10 bases and V 5 bases, and 8 bases lay outside the gene matches. Germline V gene sequence: CDR1 SGHNT, CDR2 YENEEA. CDR3 size: 14 residues. The CDR3 DNA sequence: TGTGCCAGCAGCCGCGAGATAGCGGGGGGAGAGCAGTTCTTC. Its translation: CASSREIAGGEQFF.

The CDR3 loop is CASSFGGGAQPQHF. As DNA, the CDR3 is TGTGCCAGCAGCTTTGGCGGGGGAGCTCAGCCCCAGCATTTT. This chain uses TRBV7-2 with TRBJ1-5; D might be TRBD1 (5 bases). The CDR3 length is 14 residues. V dropped 3 bases and J dropped 6 bases, with 12 bases sitting between them. CDR1 is SGHTA and CDR2 is FQGNSA in the germline V gene.

This chain links TRBV6-5 with TRBJ2-7; 9 bases map to TRBD2. With 5 bases clipped from V and 5 bases from J, the junction kept 10 bases outside the gene matches. Germline V gene lookup returns CDR1 MNHEY and CDR2 SVGAGI. The CDR3 contains 15 residues. In DNA form, the CDR3 reads TGTGCCAGCAGTCCCCCCGTAGCGGGAGTACACGAGCAGTACTTC. Protein sequence: CASSPPVAGVHEQYF.

This chain connects TRBV5-8 to TRBJ2-6; D perhaps matches TRBD1 (5 bases). CDR3 size: 17 residues. Trimming left V 2 bases short and J 0 bases short, with 12 bases between. Germline V gives CDR1 SGHTS, CDR2 YDEGEE. The DNA for the CDR3 is TGTGCCAGCAGCTTTATTTATGGGGCCTCTGGGGCCAACGTCCTGACTTTC. Translating it yields CASSFIYGASGANVLTF. Supplemented by reference TRBV5-8 and TRBJ2-6, the full variable domain reads EAGVTQSPTHLIKTRGQQATLRCSPISGHTSVYWYQQALGLGLQFLLWYDEGEERNRGNFPPRFSGRQFPNYSSELNVNALELEDSALYLCASSFIYGASGANVLTFGAGSRLTVL.